The TCR beta chain under discussion was sequenced for a study of shared clonotypes between healthy human individuals. Sequenced by immunoSEQ multiplex PCR; TCRdb stores in-frame clones only, minus some. The sample has about 1 million clones; roughly 74% are singletons. Sequences were obtained from memory CD4+ T cells from PBMCs. Documented subset: CD45RA-negative fraction. The TCR sequence derives from a man between 18 and 35 years old in good health. Some clones in this sample may be carry-over from other donors' samples.

CDR3 bases: TGTGCCAGCAGTCTAACAGGGGATATCGGCGAGCAGTACTTC. Its protein is CASSLTGDIGEQYF. The chain carries TRBV27 and TRBJ2-7; 7 bases match TRBD1. The germline V gene encodes CDR1 MNHEY and CDR2 SMNVEV (reference sequence). Germline trimming cut 5 bases from V and 6 bases from J; bases unmatched to any gene: 10. The CDR3 is 14 amino acids.